One and the same sample provided the 27 T cell receptor beta chains below, sequenced in a study of T cell responses to AZD1222 COVID-19 vaccine. Method: immunoSEQ multiplex PCR; TCRdb's copy keeps in-frame clones and lacks some. The table has under 150,000 clones, about 89% seen once. The material sequenced was peripheral blood, taken on day 0 of AZD1222 vaccination. The receptors stem from an adult in good health.

The chain uses TRBV9 and TRBJ1-4, with a weak D call TRBD1 (5 bases). CDR1 and CDR2 (germline): SGDLS, YYNGEE. V was trimmed by 4 bases and J by 8 bases, leaving 18 bases between them. The CDR3 is 15 residues long. Here the CDR3 DNA reads TGTGCCAGCAGCCCCCTTGGGGGGGAAGGAGAAAAACTGTTTTTT. Translation gives CASSPLGGEGEKLFF.

V gene TRBV7-3 combines with J gene TRBJ2-1, with D perhaps given as TRBD1 or TRBD2 (7 bases each). Germline lookup yields CDR1 SGHTA and CDR2 FQGTGA. The ends were cut back, 6 bases at V and 7 bases at J, with 16 bases in the middle. This CDR3 is built from 14 residues. The chain's CDR3 is CASSPGRGLNEQFF. CDR3 nucleotides: TGTGCCAGCAGTCCAGGGAGGGGGCTGAATGAGCAGTTCTTC.

The chain employs TRBV7-9 and TRBJ2-1; 7 nucleotides line up with TRBD2. This CDR3 is 15 amino acids long. The germline CDR1 and CDR2 sequences are SEHNR and FQNEAQ (reference sequence). The junction had 18 bases not matched to a gene; V was cut back by 4 bases and J by 15 bases. The CDR3 is CASSSLKAASGGWFF. CDR3 nucleotides: TGTGCCAGCAGCTCACTCAAGGCGGCTAGCGGCGGGTGGTTCTTC.

The chain combines TRBV29-1 with TRBJ2-7; D possibly corresponds to TRBD1 (5 bases). The germline CDR1 and CDR2 sequences are SQVTM and ANQGSEA. The CDR3 consists of 12 residues. Deletions cut 4 bases from V and 4 bases from J, with 11 bases between. The CDR3 spells CSVARVEYEQYF. The CDR3 nucleotides are TGCAGCGTTGCCAGGGTTGAGTACGAGCAGTACTTC.

The rearrangement uses TRBV5-6 and TRBJ2-3; D could derive from TRBD1 or TRBD2 (5 bases each). V was shortened by 1 base and J by 2 bases, with 17 bases between the two germline ends. CDR1 and CDR2 (germline): SGHDT, YYEEEE. CDR3 length: 17 amino acids. CDR3 in DNA: TGTGCCAGCAGCTTGCCCCCTGGGAGAGGGGTCACAGATACGCAGTATTTT. Amino acids: CASSLPPGRGVTDTQYF.

This clone was seen once. V is TRBV28 and J is TRBJ2-1; 7 bases fit TRBD2. Germline CDR1 is MDHEN and CDR2 is SYDVKM. The CDR3 has 14 residues. J was trimmed by 10 bases and V by 2 bases; bases with no gene match: 8. The CDR3 coding sequence is TGTGCCAGCAGTTTAGGGAGCGGGATCGGCGAGCAGTTCTTC. The encoded protein is CASSLGSGIGEQFF.

The CDR3 is CASSRGQASGNTIYF. The CDR3 bases are TGTGCCAGCAGTCGGGGACAGGCCTCTGGAAACACCATATATTTT. The chain is built from TRBV6-5 and TRBJ1-3; 8 bases align to TRBD1. Germline trimming cut 5 bases from V and 0 bases from J; bases unmatched to any gene: 3. Germline V gene sequence: CDR1 MNHEY, CDR2 SVGAGI. This CDR3 is 15 amino acids long.

CDR3 in DNA: TGTGCCATCAGTGAGTCGAGGACAGTAACCACCGGGGAGCTGTTTTTT. Its translation is CAISESRTVTTGELFF. V and J are TRBV10-3 and TRBJ2-2, with D perhaps TRBD1 (6 bases). The CDR3 totals 16 residues. V lost 0 bases and J 4 bases, leaving 12 bases between the germline ends. CDR1 is ENHRY and CDR2 is SYGVKD in the germline V gene.

This chain's CDR3 is CASSSYTGGRSEKLFF. In DNA, the CDR3 is TGTGCCAGCAGCTCTTACACTGGGGGGCGAAGTGAAAAACTGTTTTTT. The chain joins TRBV3-1 (or the pseudogene TRBV3-2) to TRBJ1-4, with TRBD1 as a possible D gene (6 bases). The length of the CDR3 is 16 residues. V was pared by 5 bases and J by 7 bases, with 20 bases between. Per the germline V gene, CDR1 is LGHDT and CDR2 is YNNKEL (reference sequence).

The chain couples TRBV11-1 to TRBJ2-5, with D unresolved. V gave up 6 bases and J gave up 5 bases, with 13 bases separating them. Germline CDR1 reads SGHAT; CDR2 reads FQDESV (reference sequence). The CDR3 loop spans 13 amino acids. CDR3 region: CASSFDSGETQYF. CDR3 DNA sequence: TGTGCCAGCAGTTTCGACTCAGGCGAGACCCAGTACTTC.

The table lists this clone with a few counts. This chain links TRBV29-1 with TRBJ2-7; D is perhaps TRBD1 (6 bases). V lost 7 bases and J 4 bases, leaving 23 bases between the germline ends. The CDR3 covers 15 residues. Germline assignment: CDR1 SQVTM and CDR2 ANQGSEA. This CDR3 reads CSALSTGYYGYEQYF. CDR3 nucleotide sequence: TGCAGCGCTTTATCGACAGGATATTACGGGTACGAGCAGTACTTC.

CDR3 region: CASSEFQIDFSPLHF. The DNA for the CDR3 is TGTGCCAGCAGTGAATTTCAGATCGACTTTTCACCCCTCCACTTT. The chain has TRBV25-1 and TRBJ1-6; D call uncertain. The length of the CDR3 is 15 residues. CDR1 is MGHDK, CDR2 SYGVNS, per germline. V was clipped by 1 base and J by 9 bases, with 13 bases between them.

J is TRBJ1-4 and V is TRBV7-4, with no clear D. V was clipped by 4 bases and J by 0 bases, with 15 bases between them. CDR3 size: 17 residues. Germline CDR1 and CDR2: SGHVT and SQSDAQ. CDR3 region: CASSSPRSAATNEKLFF. CDR3 coding DNA: TGTGCCAGCAGCTCGCCCCGTTCAGCAGCAACTAATGAAAAACTGTTTTTT. Full variable domain (rest looked up from reference TRBV7-4 and TRBJ1-4): GAGVSQSPRYKVAKRGRDVALRCDSISGHVTLYWYRQTLGQGSEVLTYSQSDAQRDKSGRPSGRFSAERPERSVSTLKIQRTEQGDSAVYLCASSSPRSAATNEKLFFGSGTQLSVL.

The chain links TRBV24-1 to TRBJ2-3; 8 positions match TRBD2. This CDR3 region has 13 residues. V lost 10 bases, J lost 4 bases, and 6 bases stayed unmatched. From germline, CDR1 is KGHDR and CDR2 SFDVKD. The CDR3, as DNA: TGTGCCACGGAGAGCGGGAGTTCAGATACGCAGTATTTT. Its translation: CATESGSSDTQYF.

The chain couples TRBV5-1 to TRBJ1-1, with D uncertain. This CDR3 is built from 14 residues. The germline CDR1 and CDR2 sequences are SGHRS and YFSETQ. With 3 bases removed from V and 3 bases from J, the gap between germline ends came to 12 bases. The CDR3: CASSSLSQDTEAFF. DNA for the CDR3: TGCGCCAGCAGCTCCTTAAGTCAGGACACTGAAGCTTTCTTT.

Concerning this clone itself: Other DNA variants within this sample encode the same CDR3. The chain recombines TRBV6-5 with TRBJ1-5; the D is unclear. The CDR3 covers 12 residues. V lost 4 bases and J lost 4, with 5 bases in between. Germline V gene sequence: CDR1 MNHEY, CDR2 SVGAGI. The chain's CDR3 is CASSSGNQPQHF. CDR3 in DNA: TGTGCCAGCAGTTCGGGGAATCAGCCCCAGCATTTT.

Here the CDR3 reads CASSPRDRGHIGELFF. DNA for the CDR3: TGTGCCAGCAGCCCTCGGGACAGGGGGCACATCGGGGAGCTGTTTTTT. V gene TRBV7-3 combines with J gene TRBJ2-2; TRBD1 agrees at 12 bases. In germline, CDR1 is SGHTA, CDR2 FQGTGA. V lost 5 bases and J lost 7; bases outside the gene matches: 8. The length of the CDR3 is 16 residues.

The chain couples TRBV6-6 to TRBJ2-2; D ambiguous. Germline assignment: CDR1 MNHNY and CDR2 SVGAGI (reference sequence). The CDR3 has 13 residues. The ends were cut back, 6 bases at V and 6 bases at J, with 11 bases in the middle. The CDR3: CASREGDPGELFF. The DNA of the CDR3 is TGTGCCAGCAGAGAAGGAGACCCCGGGGAGCTGTTTTTT.

This clone is a singleton in its sample. V gene TRBV29-1 combines with J gene TRBJ1-2, with unresolved D. Germline-derived CDR1 and CDR2 are SQVTM and ANQGSEA. The CDR3 is 11 amino acids. Between the trimmed V and J ends, which lost 4 bases and 2 bases, there was a span of 5 bases. This CDR3 reads CSVVRNYGYTF. CDR3 sequence (DNA): TGCAGCGTTGTACGGAACTATGGCTACACCTTC.

CDR3 nucleotide sequence: TGTGCCAGCAGTGGCCTCGACCGGAACTACGAGCAGTACTTC. Residues: CASSGLDRNYEQYF. The chain employs TRBV2 and TRBJ2-7; D remains ambiguous. Between the trimmed V and J ends, which lost 4 bases and 3 bases, there was a span of 13 bases. This CDR3 has 14 amino acids. The germline gives CDR1 SNHLY, CDR2 FYNNEI.

The gene calls are TRBV5-6 and TRBJ1-2; D is unresolved. V lost 0 bases, J lost 5 bases, and 5 bases lay in between. Germline loops: CDR1 SGHDT, CDR2 YYEEEE. The CDR3 covers 12 residues. CDR3 amino acids: CASSLAEYGYTF. In DNA form, the CDR3 reads TGTGCCAGCAGCTTGGCTGAATATGGCTACACCTTC.

This chain links TRBV6-6 with TRBJ1-4; D is possibly TRBD1 (5 bases). With 3 bases removed from V and 8 bases from J, the gap between germline ends came to 7 bases. Germline V lookup: CDR1 MNHNY, CDR2 SVGAGI (reference sequence). There are 12 residues in the CDR3. The CDR3 DNA follows: TGTGCCAGCAGTTATGGGGCAGAAAAACTGTTTTTT. Translated: CASSYGAEKLFF.

This clone appeared a single time. The rearrangement uses TRBV3-1 (or the pseudogene TRBV3-2) and TRBJ2-2; 8 nucleotides align to TRBD2. The germline CDR1 and CDR2 sequences are LGHDT and YNNKEL (reference sequence). The ends lost 2 bases at V and 1 base at J; junction bases unmatched: 6. This CDR3 comprises 17 residues. This chain's CDR3 is CASSQRGTSGNTGELFF. Written as DNA, the CDR3 is TGTGCCAGCAGCCAAAGAGGGACTAGTGGGAACACCGGGGAGCTGTTTTTT.

The rearrangement uses TRBV7-2 and TRBJ2-3, with D perhaps TRBD2 (6 bases). Deletions cut 2 bases from V and 1 base from J, with 10 bases between. CDR1 and CDR2 (germline): SGHTA, FQGNSA. The CDR3 consists of 15 residues. DNA of the CDR3: TGTGCCAGCAGCTTAAACCCTAGCGGCACAGATACGCAGTATTTT. This codes for CASSLNPSGTDTQYF.

The CDR3 DNA sequence: TGCGCCAGCAGTCCCGACTCTGGGGGCTACACCTTC. Its translation is CASSPDSGGYTF. The chain employs TRBV5-1 and TRBJ1-2; D call uncertain. Per germline, CDR1 SGHRS and CDR2 YFSETQ. Trimming removed 5 bases from V and 8 bases from J, with 13 bases in between. The CDR3 totals 12 residues.

In this sample, this clone turned up a few times. The V call is TRBV11-3, the J call TRBJ2-7, with 15 bases matching TRBD2. Germline loops: CDR1 SGHNT, CDR2 YENEEA. With V trimmed by 5 bases and J by 5 bases, 4 bases remained unmatched. The CDR3 runs 15 residues. DNA for the CDR3: TGTGCCAGCAGCCCGGGACTAGCGGGAGGCCACGAGCAGTACTTC. This sequence encodes CASSPGLAGGHEQYF.

The chain couples TRBV10-2 to TRBJ1-1, with D hard to call. Germline loops: CDR1 WSHSY, CDR2 SAAADI. The CDR3 is made up of 15 amino acids. Trimming removed 0 bases at V and 6 bases at J, with 14 bases between. The CDR3 loop is CASSESVKRWAEAFF. The CDR3 bases are TGCGCCAGCAGTGAGTCAGTCAAACGGTGGGCTGAAGCTTTCTTT.